One sample yielded the 15 T cell receptor beta chains listed below, sequenced in a study of T cells in localized non-small cell lung cancer. The repertoire was sequenced with immunoSEQ multiplex PCR; TCRdb's copy has only in-frame clones and lacks some. In the table there are under 11,000 clones, 29% of which are singletons. The sample consisted of lung tumor tissue, taken before any cancer treatment. These TCRs come from a man aged 35 to 70 with stage I lung adenocarcinoma.

This chain uses TRBV6-8 with TRBJ1-4; D remains ambiguous. The CDR3 is made up of 12 amino acids. V was clipped by 10 bases and J by 4 bases, with 10 bases between them. Per the germline V gene, CDR1 is MNHGY and CDR2 is SAAAGT. The CDR3 region has the DNA TGTGCCACATCAAGGGATAATGAAAAACTGTTTTTT. It codes for CATSRDNEKLFF.

The chain links TRBV27 to TRBJ2-3; D perhaps matches TRBD1 (6 bases). Germline-derived CDR1 and CDR2 are MNHEY and SMNVEV (reference sequence). The CDR3 length is 14 residues. V gave up 5 bases and J gave up 5 bases, with 14 bases separating them. CDR3 residues: CASSLEGEVDTQYF. DNA of the CDR3: TGTGCCAGCAGTCTAGAGGGGGAAGTAGATACGCAGTATTTT.

This clone turned up a few times. The chain is built from TRBV7-7 and TRBJ2-6; D may be TRBD2 (6 bases). Germline assignment: CDR1 SSHAT and CDR2 FNYEAQ (reference sequence). V was clipped by 7 bases and J by 0 bases, with 13 bases between them. This CDR3 comprises 16 residues. This CDR3 reads CASTAGRPSGANVLTF. CDR3 nucleotides: TGTGCCAGCACCGCAGGGAGGCCCTCTGGGGCCAACGTCCTGACTTTC.

The chain joins TRBV29-1 to TRBJ1-5; weak D call: TRBD1 (5 bases). V lost 4 bases to trimming and J lost 3 bases, with 10 bases between them. The germline V gene has CDR1 SQVTM and CDR2 ANQGSEA. CDR3 size: 13 residues. The chain's CDR3 is CSVVWGSNQPQHF. For the CDR3, the DNA is TGCAGCGTTGTGTGGGGGTCCAATCAGCCCCAGCATTTT.

V and J are TRBV25-1 and TRBJ2-5, with D perhaps TRBD2 (6 bases). Trimming stripped 2 bases from V and 2 bases from J, with 15 bases between. This CDR3 contains 16 residues. Per the germline V gene, CDR1 is MGHDK and CDR2 is SYGVNS. CDR3 amino acids: CASSEVAGRRQETQYF. DNA of the CDR3: TGTGCCAGCAGTGAAGTTGCGGGACGCCGACAAGAGACCCAGTACTTC. The entire variable domain, with the rest obtained from reference TRBV25-1 and TRBJ2-5, is as follows: EADIYQTPRYLVIGTGKKITLECSQTMGHDKMYWYQQDPGMELHLIHYSYGVNSTEKGDLSSESTVSRIRTEHFPLTLESARPSHTSQYLCASSEVAGRRQETQYFGPGTRLLVL.

J is TRBJ1-5 and V is TRBV9; perhaps TRBD1 as D (6 bases). This CDR3 has 16 amino acids. Germline V gives CDR1 SGDLS, CDR2 YYNGEE. Trimming took 3 bases from V and 6 from J, leaving 19 bases between them. This CDR3 reads CASSGFRGNFGQPQHF. DNA of the CDR3: TGTGCCAGCAGCGGTTTCAGGGGTAACTTCGGTCAGCCCCAGCATTTT.

This chain uses TRBV6-8 with TRBJ1-6, with D possibly TRBD1 on 6 matching bases. This CDR3 region has 15 residues. V was cut by 7 bases and J by 7 bases, with 17 bases left in between. Germline V gives CDR1 MNHGY, CDR2 SAAAGT. This chain's CDR3 is CASKIEGVNNSPLHF. CDR3 nucleotides: TGTGCCAGCAAGATCGAGGGGGTTAACAATTCACCCCTCCACTTT.

By frequency in the sample, this clone is medium-sized. The V gene is TRBV11-3, the J gene TRBJ1-4; D call uncertain. The CDR3 length is 16 residues. Germline CDR1 is SGHNT and CDR2 is YENEEA. The V and J ends lost 3 bases and 3 bases respectively, with 14 bases between them. The CDR3 nucleotides read TGTGCCAGCAGCTTCGAGGGCTGGTCGGCTAATGAAAAACTGTTTTTT. Encoded protein: CASSFEGWSANEKLFF.

The chain links TRBV11-3 to TRBJ1-1; possible D gene TRBD1, 6 bases. The V gene lost 5 bases and the J gene lost 4 bases, with 14 bases spanning the gap. The CDR3 is made up of 14 amino acids. CDR1 and CDR2 from the germline V gene are SGHNT and YENEEA. CDR3 sequence reads: CASSLLKDSTEAFF. The CDR3 DNA follows: TGTGCCAGCAGCCTACTTAAGGACAGCACTGAAGCTTTCTTT.

J is TRBJ1-4 and V is TRBV25-1, with D perhaps TRBD1 (5 bases). The germline V gene encodes CDR1 MGHDK and CDR2 SYGVNS. V lost 4 bases, J lost 5 bases, and 14 bases lay in between. The CDR3 has 15 amino acids. CDR3 in DNA: TGTGCCAGCAGTGTCGCGGGTGGGGGAAATGAAAAACTGTTTTTT. Protein: CASSVAGGGNEKLFF. The full variable domain, completed using reference TRBV25-1 and TRBJ1-4, is EADIYQTPRYLVIGTGKKITLECSQTMGHDKMYWYQQDPGMELHLIHYSYGVNSTEKGDLSSESTVSRIRTEHFPLTLESARPSHTSQYLCASSVAGGGNEKLFFGSGTQLSVL.

The rearrangement links TRBV9 to TRBJ1-1; unclear D gene. Germline-derived CDR1 and CDR2 are SGDLS and YYNGEE. The CDR3 totals 13 residues. Trimming took off 1 base at V and 3 bases at J, with 7 bases between the two ends. As DNA, the CDR3 is TGTGCCAGCAGCGTACGGGGAGACACTGAAGCTTTCTTT. This translates into CASSVRGDTEAFF. Full variable domain (outside the CDR3, taken from reference TRBV9 and TRBJ1-1): DSGVTQTPKHLITATGQRVTLRCSPRSGDLSVYWYQQSLDQGLQFLIQYYNGEERAKGNILERFSAQQFPDLHSELNLSSLELGDSALYFCASSVRGDTEAFFGQGTRLTVV.

This chain joins TRBV11-3 and TRBJ1-2; D might be TRBD1 (5 bases). Germline V lookup: CDR1 SGHNT, CDR2 YENEEA. The CDR3 has 15 amino acids. The ends were cut back, 1 base at V and 8 bases at J, with 17 bases in the middle. The CDR3 spells CASSLGLGGAGGYTF. The CDR3 coding sequence is TGTGCCAGCAGCTTAGGATTGGGAGGGGCCGGGGGCTACACCTTC.

This rearrangement joins TRBV18 to TRBJ1-5; D call uncertain. V was cut by 5 bases and J by 7 bases, with 9 bases left in between. Germline CDR1 and CDR2: KGHSH and LQKENI. CDR3 length equals 12 residues. In DNA form, the CDR3 reads TGTGCCAGCTCAAGACCCCAACAGCCCCAGCATTTT. Its protein is CASSRPQQPQHF. Full variable domain (missing parts from reference TRBV18 and TRBJ1-5): NAGVMQNPRHLVRRRGQEARLRCSPMKGHSHVYWYRQLPEEGLKFMVYLQKENIIDESGMPKERFSAEFPKEGPSILRIQQVVRGDSAAYFCASSRPQQPQHFGDGTRLSIL.

By share, this clone ranks as medium-sized. This sequence joins TRBV6-8 and TRBJ2-2, with TRBD2 as a possible D gene (5 bases). The CDR3 extends over 15 amino acids. Trimming stripped 10 bases from V and 5 bases from J, with 20 bases between. Germline V gene lookup returns CDR1 MNHGY and CDR2 SAAAGT. The CDR3 sequence is CAISRTVPGTGELFF. In nucleotides, the CDR3 is TGTGCCATCAGCCGGACTGTACCGGGGACCGGGGAGCTGTTTTTT.

The sample holds a few counts of this clone. V gene TRBV9 combines with J gene TRBJ1-1, with a tentative D call TRBD1 (5 bases). With 3 bases removed from V and 7 bases from J, the gap between germline ends came to 13 bases. The CDR3 consists of 13 residues. Germline CDR1 reads SGDLS; CDR2 reads YYNGEE. The CDR3 is CASSGTGTYEAFF. CDR3 bases: TGTGCCAGCAGCGGTACCGGGACGTATGAAGCTTTCTTT.